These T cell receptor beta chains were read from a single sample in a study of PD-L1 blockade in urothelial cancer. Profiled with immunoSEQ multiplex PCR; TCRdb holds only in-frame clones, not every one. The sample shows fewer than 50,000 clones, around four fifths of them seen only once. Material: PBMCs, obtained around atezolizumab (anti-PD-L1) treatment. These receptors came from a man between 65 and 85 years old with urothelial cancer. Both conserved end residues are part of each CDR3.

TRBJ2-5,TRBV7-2,CASSLGVSRAETQYF
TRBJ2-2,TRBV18,CASSEATNTGELFF
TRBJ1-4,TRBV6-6,CASSSTLEGLGEKLFF
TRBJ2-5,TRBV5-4,CASSRSGVRGGETQYF
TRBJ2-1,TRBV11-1,CASSLGTSGSNEQFF
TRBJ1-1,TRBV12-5,CASGAIQGTNTEAFF
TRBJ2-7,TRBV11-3,CVSSFLQENCEQYF
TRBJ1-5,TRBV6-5,CASRIGRGGNQPQHF
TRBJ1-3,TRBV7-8,CASSSFNRGSGNTIYF
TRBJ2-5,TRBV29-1,CSVGTGGGETQYF
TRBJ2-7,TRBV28,CASSLPLDGSRQYF
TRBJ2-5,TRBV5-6,CASSPGQGVETQYF
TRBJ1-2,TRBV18,CASSPPRQGYGYTF
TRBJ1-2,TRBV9,CASSPRQGVPGYTF
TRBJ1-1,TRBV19,CASSISRKEAFF
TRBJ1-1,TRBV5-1,CASRGQGNTEAFF
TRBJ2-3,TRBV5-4,CASSPARSGRALGTDTQYF
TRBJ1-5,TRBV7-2,CASSSQDQPQHF
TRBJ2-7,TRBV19,CASRTGAGEQYF
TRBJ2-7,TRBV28,CASKRGFVAYEQYF
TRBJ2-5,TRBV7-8,CASSLVGRGPETQYF
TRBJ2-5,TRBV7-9,CASSLQGLAGGLETQYF
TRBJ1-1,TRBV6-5,CASRGTGENTEAFF
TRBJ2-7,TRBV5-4,CASSLTGQPYEQYF
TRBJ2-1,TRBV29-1,CSVELGDEQFF
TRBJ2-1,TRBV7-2,CASSLPAGLTEQFF
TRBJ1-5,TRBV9,CASGQGPLSNQPQHF
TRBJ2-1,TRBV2,CASSEGGSLSYNEQFF
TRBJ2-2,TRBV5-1,CASSLGQRNTGELFF
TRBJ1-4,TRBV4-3,CASSQGMGTPGLFF
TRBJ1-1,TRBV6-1,CASYPDRQNTEAFF
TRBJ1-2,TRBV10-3,CAISESARYGYTF
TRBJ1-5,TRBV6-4,CASRLPLRVRSNQPQHF
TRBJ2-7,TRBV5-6,CASSSPGLADSYEQYF
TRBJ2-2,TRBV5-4,CASSFPKGQGGTGELFF
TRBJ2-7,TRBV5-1,CASSPRTDRSYEQYF
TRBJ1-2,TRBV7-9,CASSFLGDTYGYTF
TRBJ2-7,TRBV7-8,CASSLAGTGATYEQYF
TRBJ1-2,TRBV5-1,CASSLDSNYGYTF
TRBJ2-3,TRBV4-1,CASSQDPGASTDTQYF
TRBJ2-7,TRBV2,CASSPHGRAARYEQYF